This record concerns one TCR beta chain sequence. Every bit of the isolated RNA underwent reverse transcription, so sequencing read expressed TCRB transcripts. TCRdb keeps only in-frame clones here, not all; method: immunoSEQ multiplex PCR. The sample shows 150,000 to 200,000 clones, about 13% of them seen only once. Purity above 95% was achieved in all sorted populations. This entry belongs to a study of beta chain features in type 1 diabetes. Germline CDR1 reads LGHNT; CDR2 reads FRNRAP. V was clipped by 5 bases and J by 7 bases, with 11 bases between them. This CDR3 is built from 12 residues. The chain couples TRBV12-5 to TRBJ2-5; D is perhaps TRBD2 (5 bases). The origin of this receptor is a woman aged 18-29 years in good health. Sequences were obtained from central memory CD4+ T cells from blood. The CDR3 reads CASGLDGVTQYF. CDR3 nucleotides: TGTGCTAGTGGTCTGGACGGGGTGACCCAGTACTTC.